A single sample gave rise to the 14 T cell receptor beta chains below, sequenced in a study of T-cell reconstitution after alpha-beta-depleted transplantation in children. The TCRbeta library incorporated unique molecular identifiers. In TCRdb, the PCR reads were re-called with MiXCR into one record per CDR3 protein. The sample carries 610,000 or so distinct CDR3 sequences, roughly a quarter recorded once. Sample: PBMCs, taken before TCRalphabeta/CD19-depleted stem cell transplant. The receptor source for this set is a boy under three years old with Wiskott-Aldrich syndrome, due to receive a stem cell transplant.

In DNA, the CDR3 is TGCGCCAGCCGCCCTGATCCTCAAGAGACCCAGTACTTC. Its translation is CASRPDPQETQYF. This sequence joins TRBV5-1 and TRBJ2-5, with D unresolved. This CDR3 has 13 residues. Germline V gene sequence: CDR1 SGHRS, CDR2 YFSETQ. The germline V and J ends were trimmed by 7 bases and 2 bases, with 12 bases remaining between them.

The chain joins TRBV5-1 to TRBJ2-7, with 8 bases lining up with TRBD2. The CDR3 runs to 13 residues. V shed 7 bases, J shed 2 bases, and the junction held 5 bases outside the gene matches. From germline, CDR1 is SGHRS and CDR2 YFSETQ. The CDR3 DNA is TGCGCCAGCGGCCTAGCGGGCCCCTACGAGCAGTACTTC. This codes for CASGLAGPYEQYF.

The chain recombines TRBV20-1 with TRBJ2-1; weak D call: TRBD1 (6 bases). CDR3 length equals 14 residues. V was clipped by 2 bases and J by 9 bases, with 17 bases between them. Germline values: CDR1 DFQATT, CDR2 SNEGSKA (reference sequence). CDR3 residues: CSARKFGIQGEQFF. CDR3 coding DNA: TGCAGTGCTAGAAAGTTCGGCATACAGGGTGAGCAGTTCTTC.

The rearrangement links TRBV4-2 to TRBJ2-1, with 10 bases fitting TRBD2. The germline gives CDR1 LGHNA, CDR2 YNFKEQ. This CDR3 spans 16 amino acids. Germline trimming cut 3 bases from V and 3 bases from J; bases unmatched to any gene: 5. CDR3 nucleotides: TGTGCCAGCAGCCAGGAGAGGACTAGCGGCTACAATGAGCAGTTCTTC. Amino acids: CASSQERTSGYNEQFF.

The gene calls are TRBV4-1 and TRBJ2-1, with D tentatively TRBD1 (5 bases). The CDR3 is 14 residues long. V gave up 4 bases and J gave up 3 bases, with 10 bases separating them. Germline-derived CDR1 and CDR2 are MGHRA and YSYEKL. CDR3 bases: TGCGCCAGCAGCCCGGACACCCACTACAATGAGCAGTTCTTC. It is translated as CASSPDTHYNEQFF.

There are a few counts of this clonotype. The V gene is TRBV12-3 or TRBV12-4, the J gene TRBJ1-5; 8 bases line up with TRBD1. With V trimmed by 6 bases and J by 2 bases, 3 bases remained unmatched. The CDR3 runs to 14 residues. CDR3 coding DNA: TGTGCCAGCAGGCAGACAGGGGGCAATCAGCCCCAGCATTTT. Translating gives CASRQTGGNQPQHF.

This clonotype has only one observation. The rearrangement uses TRBV29-1 and TRBJ1-5; 7 nucleotides match TRBD1. Trimming removed 6 bases from V and 5 bases from J; junction bases left unmatched: 7. The CDR3 has 13 residues. Germline-derived CDR1 and CDR2 are SQVTM and ANQGSEA. The CDR3 nucleotides read TGCAGCGTAGCCCTAACAGGGGATCAGCCCCAGCATTTT. Its protein product is CSVALTGDQPQHF.

This clonotype was observed a few times. The chain uses TRBV5-1 and TRBJ1-1; D not resolved. Germline V lookup: CDR1 SGHRS, CDR2 YFSETQ. The CDR3 extends over 11 amino acids. Trimming removed 4 bases from V and 5 bases from J, with 6 bases in between. The CDR3 loop reads CASSEKTEAFF. In nucleotides, the CDR3 is TGCGCCAGCAGCGAAAAGACTGAAGCTTTCTTT.

The chain recombines TRBV28 with TRBJ2-7, with D maybe TRBD2 (5 bases). Germline V gene sequence: CDR1 MDHEN, CDR2 SYDVKM. V gave up 6 bases and J gave up 0 bases, with 9 bases separating them. This CDR3 has 13 amino acids. The CDR3 loop is CASSRRSSYEQYF. The CDR3 nucleotides are TGTGCCAGCAGCCGGAGGTCCTCCTACGAGCAGTACTTC.

The rearrangement uses TRBV28 and TRBJ1-6; 12 bases are shared with TRBD1. Trimming cost V 3 bases and J 0 bases; bases outside gene matches: 6. The V gene's germline CDR1 is MDHEN and CDR2 SYDVKM. This CDR3 region has 19 residues. CDR3 in DNA: TGTGCCAGCAGTTTCCCGGGACAGGGGGCGATCTCCTATAATTCACCCCTCCACTTT. As protein: CASSFPGQGAISYNSPLHF. Drawing the rest from reference TRBV28 and TRBJ1-6, the complete variable domain is DVKVTQSSRYLVKRTGEKVFLECVQDMDHENMFWYRQDPGLGLRLIYFSYDVKMKEKGDIPEGYSVSREKKERFSLILESASTNQTSMYLCASSFPGQGAISYNSPLHFGNGTRLTVT.

The chain recombines TRBV5-1 with TRBJ1-6; D unresolved. Looked up from germline, CDR1 is SGHRS and CDR2 is YFSETQ. The CDR3 sequence is 14 residues long. The V end was cut by 2 bases, the J end by 8 bases, with 11 bases between. The CDR3 sequence: CASSFEGGDSPLHF. The DNA for the CDR3 is TGCGCCAGCAGCTTTGAAGGTGGGGATTCACCCCTCCACTTT.

This chain joins TRBV5-1 and TRBJ2-4; TRBD1 agrees at 7 bases. CDR3 size: 16 residues. Germline CDR1 and CDR2: SGHRS and YFSETQ. V lost 3 bases and J lost 0; bases outside the gene matches: 6. Here the CDR3 reads CASSSVQGIAKNIQYF. The CDR3 coding sequence is TGCGCCAGCAGCTCTGTACAGGGGATAGCCAAAAACATTCAGTACTTC.

This clonotype came up a few times. In DNA, the CDR3 is TGTGCCAGCAGCTTGAGTCGGATACTTCTAAATAGCAATCAGCCCCAGCATTTT. Amino acid sequence: CASSLSRILLNSNQPQHF. This rearrangement joins TRBV5-6 to TRBJ1-5; D remains unclear. The CDR3 is 18 residues long. Trimming stripped 1 base from V and 0 bases from J, with 17 bases between. Germline loops: CDR1 SGHDT, CDR2 YYEEEE. The full variable domain, its missing parts supplied by reference TRBV5-6 and TRBJ1-5, is DAGVTQSPTHLIKTRGQQVTLRCSPKSGHDTVSWYQQALGQGPQFIFQYYEEEERQRGNFPDRFSGHQFPNYSSELNVNALLLGDSALYLCASSLSRILLNSNQPQHFGDGTRLSIL.

The chain uses TRBV7-9 and TRBJ1-4, with 9 nucleotides matching TRBD1. The CDR3 has 15 amino acids. V was pared by 4 bases and J by 8 bases, with 8 bases of the junction left unmatched. The germline gives CDR1 SEHNR, CDR2 FQNEAQ (reference sequence). DNA of the CDR3: TGTGCCAGCAGCTCCGGACAGGGGTTCGGCGAAAAACTGTTTTTT. Protein: CASSSGQGFGEKLFF.